This T cell receptor (beta chain) was sequenced for a study of cytotoxic CD8 clonotypes in ibrutinib-treated CLL. General observations from the study: Baseline values of clonality outstripped age-matched healthy donors and followed circulating CD8+ T-cell counts.

The table came from immunoSEQ multiplex PCR; TCRdb's copy has only in-frame clones and leaves some out. Found here are about 330,000 clones, approximately 67% of them singletons; the top ten hold about 5.9%. This clone was detected only a few times. The target antigen is unknown. V gave up 5 bases and J gave up 3 bases; unmatched junction bases: 4. The CDR3 is made up of 14 amino acids. CDR1 and CDR2 (germline): LGHNT, FRNRAP. The specimen comprised PBMCs, sampled after 36 months of ibrutinib treatment. The chain is built from TRBV12-5 and TRBJ1-1; 9 nucleotides match TRBD1. This receptor was identified in a human donor with chronic lymphocytic leukemia. The CDR3 loop is CASGKGQGYTEAFF. The CDR3 DNA reads as TGTGCTAGTGGTAAGGGACAGGGTTACACTGAAGCTTTCTTT.